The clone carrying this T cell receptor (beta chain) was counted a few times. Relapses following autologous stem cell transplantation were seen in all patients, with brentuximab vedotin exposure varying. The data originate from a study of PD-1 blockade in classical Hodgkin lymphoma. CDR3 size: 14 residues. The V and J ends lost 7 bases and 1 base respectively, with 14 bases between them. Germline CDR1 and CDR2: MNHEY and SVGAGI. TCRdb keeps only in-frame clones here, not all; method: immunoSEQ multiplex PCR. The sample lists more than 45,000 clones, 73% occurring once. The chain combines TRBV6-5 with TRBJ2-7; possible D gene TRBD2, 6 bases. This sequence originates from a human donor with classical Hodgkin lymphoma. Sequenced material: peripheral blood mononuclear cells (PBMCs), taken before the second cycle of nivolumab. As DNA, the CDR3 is TGTGCCAGCATGCTGGGCGGGGCGTCCTACGAGCAGTACTTC. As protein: CASMLGGASYEQYF.